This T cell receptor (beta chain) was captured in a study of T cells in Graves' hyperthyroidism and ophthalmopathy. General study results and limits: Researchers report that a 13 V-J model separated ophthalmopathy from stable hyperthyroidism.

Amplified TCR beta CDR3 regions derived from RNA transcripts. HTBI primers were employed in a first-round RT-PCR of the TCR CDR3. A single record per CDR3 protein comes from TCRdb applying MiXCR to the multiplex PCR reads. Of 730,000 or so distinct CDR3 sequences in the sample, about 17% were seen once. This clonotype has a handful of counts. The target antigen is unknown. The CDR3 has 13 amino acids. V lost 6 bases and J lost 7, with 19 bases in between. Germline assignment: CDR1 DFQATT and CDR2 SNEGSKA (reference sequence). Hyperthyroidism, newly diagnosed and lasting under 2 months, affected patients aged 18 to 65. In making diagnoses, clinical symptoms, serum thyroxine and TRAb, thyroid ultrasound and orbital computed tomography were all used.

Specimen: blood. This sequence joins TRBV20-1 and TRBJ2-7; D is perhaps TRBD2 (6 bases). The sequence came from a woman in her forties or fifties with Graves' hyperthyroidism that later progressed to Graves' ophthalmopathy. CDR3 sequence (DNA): TGCAGTGCCGCGGGACGTTTGACGTGGGAGCAGTACTTC. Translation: CSAAGRLTWEQYF.